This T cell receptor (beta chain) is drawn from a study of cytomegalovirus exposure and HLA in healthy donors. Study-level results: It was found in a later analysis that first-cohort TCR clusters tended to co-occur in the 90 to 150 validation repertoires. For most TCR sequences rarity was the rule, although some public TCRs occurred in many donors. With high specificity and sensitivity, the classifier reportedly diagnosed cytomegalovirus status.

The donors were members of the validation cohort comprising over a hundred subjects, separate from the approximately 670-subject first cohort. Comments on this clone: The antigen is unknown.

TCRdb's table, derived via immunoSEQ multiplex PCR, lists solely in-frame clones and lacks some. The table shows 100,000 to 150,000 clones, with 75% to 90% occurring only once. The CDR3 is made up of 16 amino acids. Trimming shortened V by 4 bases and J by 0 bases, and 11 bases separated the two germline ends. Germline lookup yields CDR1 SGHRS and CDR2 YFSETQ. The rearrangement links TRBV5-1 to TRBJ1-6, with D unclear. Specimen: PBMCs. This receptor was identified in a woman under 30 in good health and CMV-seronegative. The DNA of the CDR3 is TGCGCCAGCAGCGGGGAGGTTAGCTCCTATAATTCACCCCTCCACTTT. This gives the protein CASSGEVSSYNSPLHF.